The 27 T cell receptor beta chains listed next were all sequenced from one sample in a study of T cells in Graves' hyperthyroidism and ophthalmopathy. TCR beta CDR3 regions were amplified from RNA transcripts. First-round RT-PCR targeting the TCR CDR3 was performed with the HTBI primer set. Via MiXCR, TCRdb re-called the multiplex PCR reads, giving one row per CDR3 protein. The table records 490,000 or so distinct CDR3 sequences, around 15% of them present only once. The specimen was blood. The receptors shown here come from a woman in her 30s with Graves' ophthalmopathy.

The J gene is TRBJ2-7, the V gene TRBV5-5; D is uncertain. The CDR3 is 16 amino acids. Trimming cost V 6 bases and J 5 bases, with 24 bases left between them. Germline values: CDR1 SGHKS, CDR2 YYEKEE (reference sequence). The CDR3 DNA reads TGTGCCAGCACCCGCAGTTTTGGGTCGGCGGTCGACGAGCAGTACTTC. Translating it yields CASTRSFGSAVDEQYF. The complete variable domain, with remaining parts taken from reference TRBV5-5 and TRBJ2-7, reads DAGVTQSPTHLIKTRGQQVTLRCSPISGHKSVSWYQQVLGQGPQFIFQYYEKEERGRGNFPDRFSARQFPNYSSELNVNALLLGDSALYLCASTRSFGSAVDEQYFGPGTRLTVT.

A few counts support this clonotype. The CDR3 DNA reads TGTGCCATCAGTGACCCACGTCAGAGCTCTGGAAACACCATATATTTT. It encodes CAISDPRQSSGNTIYF. The chain joins TRBV10-3 to TRBJ1-3; D is undetermined. V gave up 3 bases and J gave up 0 bases, with 12 bases separating them. There are 16 residues in the CDR3. The germline CDR1 and CDR2 sequences are ENHRY and SYGVKD.

This clonotype has a count of ten or more. The V call is TRBV18, the J call TRBJ1-5; TRBD1 matches at 7 bases. Germline loops: CDR1 KGHSH, CDR2 LQKENI. Trimming removed 2 bases from V and 6 bases from J; junction bases left unmatched: 4. CDR3 length: 14 residues. The CDR3 sequence is CASSPDRAVQPQHF. DNA of the CDR3: TGTGCCAGCTCACCAGACAGGGCTGTTCAGCCCCAGCATTTT.

This clonotype came up a few times. The chain couples TRBV20-1 to TRBJ2-7; unclear D gene. The CDR3 covers 15 residues. CDR1 and CDR2 (germline): DFQATT, SNEGSKA (reference sequence). Between the trimmed V and J ends, which lost 7 bases and 1 base, there was a span of 20 bases. The CDR3 protein is CSVWAVTSRSYEQYF. CDR3 coding DNA: TGCAGTGTCTGGGCTGTTACAAGTAGGTCCTACGAGCAGTACTTC.

V and J are TRBV7-9 and TRBJ1-2, with TRBD1 matching 11 bases. Looked up from germline, CDR1 is SEHNR and CDR2 is FQNEAQ (reference sequence). The V segment lost 4 bases and the J segment 4 bases; nucleotides outside the gene matches: 11. The CDR3 spans 17 residues. This CDR3 reads CASSSSDRGLVAYGYTF. The CDR3 DNA reads as TGTGCCAGCAGCTCCTCGGACAGGGGGCTAGTGGCCTATGGCTACACCTTC.

The rearrangement joins TRBV9 to TRBJ2-2; D is ambiguous. From germline, CDR1 is SGDLS and CDR2 YYNGEE. This CDR3 is 13 amino acids long. Trimming removed 0 bases at V and 7 bases at J, with 7 bases between. The CDR3 DNA sequence: TGTGCCAGCAGCGTAGATCACTTCGGGGAGCTGTTTTTT. Protein sequence: CASSVDHFGELFF. Looking up the rest from reference TRBV9 and TRBJ2-2 gives the full variable domain: DSGVTQTPKHLITATGQRVTLRCSPRSGDLSVYWYQQSLDQGLQFLIQYYNGEERAKGNILERFSAQQFPDLHSELNLSSLELGDSALYFCASSVDHFGELFFGEGSRLTVL.

This clonotype was seen many times. The chain recombines TRBV5-1 with TRBJ2-1, with a tentative D call TRBD2 (5 bases). CDR3 size: 15 residues. Per the germline V gene, CDR1 is SGHRS and CDR2 is YFSETQ. V lost 4 bases and J 8 bases, leaving 19 bases between the germline ends. CDR3 sequence reads: CASSPWAGEAHEQFF. CDR3 coding DNA: TGCGCCAGCAGCCCCTGGGCGGGCGAGGCCCATGAGCAGTTCTTC.

Note on this clonotype: This sequence may be a read error, since a much larger clone differs from it by one base. Since no conserved phenylalanine or tryptophan closes the CDR3, a read error is the likely cause. The chain couples TRBV18 to TRBJ1-3; D uncertain. The CDR3 spans 15 residues. The germline V and J ends were trimmed by 2 bases and 1 base, with 9 bases remaining between them. From germline, CDR1 is KGHSH and CDR2 LQKENI. The CDR3 loop reads CASSPARQSGNTIYL. The CDR3 DNA reads TGTGCCAGCTCACCAGCCAGACAATCTGGAAACACCATATATCTT.

This clonotype was seen repeatedly, ten times or more. A junction end diverges from the germline sequence, so it may reflect a read error. The V and J genes are TRBV19 and TRBJ2-2; maybe TRBD1 (5 bases). The CDR3 extends over 17 amino acids. CDR1 is LNHDA, CDR2 SQIVND, per germline (reference sequence). CDR3 DNA: TGTGCCAGTAGCATAGAAGGACCAGGGAAGAGGAACGGGGAGCTGTTTTTT. This encodes CASSIEGPGKRNGELFF. The full variable domain, completed using reference TRBV19 and TRBJ2-2, is DGGITQSPKYLFRKEGQNVTLSCEQNLNHDAMYWYRQDPGQGLRLIYYSQIVNDFQKGDIAEGYSVSREKKESFPLTVTSAQKNPTAFYLCASSIEGPGKRNGELFFGEGSRLTVL.

The table lists this clonotype with a few counts. The rearrangement joins TRBV19 to TRBJ2-5; 9 bases fit TRBD2. V dropped 6 bases and J dropped 5; count of bases not matched to a gene: 4. Germline assignment: CDR1 LNHDA and CDR2 SQIVND (reference sequence). The CDR3 has 13 amino acids. The CDR3 coding sequence is TGTGCCAGTAGCCGGACTAGCGCGGAGACCCAGTACTTC. It encodes CASSRTSAETQYF. Variable domain in full (rest from reference TRBV19 and TRBJ2-5): DGGITQSPKYLFRKEGQNVTLSCEQNLNHDAMYWYRQDPGQGLRLIYYSQIVNDFQKGDIAEGYSVSREKKESFPLTVTSAQKNPTAFYLCASSRTSAETQYFGPGTRLLVL.

J is TRBJ2-2 and V is TRBV20-1; 8 positions match TRBD2. The CDR3 sequence is 16 residues long. Germline lookup yields CDR1 DFQATT and CDR2 SNEGSKA (reference sequence). The junction had 9 bases not matched to a gene; V was cut back by 3 bases and J by 3 bases. This CDR3 reads CSASPSGSGYTGELFF. The CDR3 nucleotides are TGCAGTGCTAGTCCGAGCGGGAGTGGATACACCGGGGAGCTGTTTTTT.

The table lists this clonotype with a few counts. Because it lacks the conserved phenylalanine or tryptophan at the end, this CDR3 is likely a read error. This chain connects TRBV7-2 to TRBJ2-5; D remains unclear. Germline V CDR1 and CDR2: SGHTA, FQGNSA. There are 13 residues in the CDR3. Trimming removed 4 bases at V and 1 base at J, with 7 bases between. This CDR3 reads CASSSLAQETQYL. The CDR3 DNA reads TGTGCCAGCAGCTCCTTAGCCCAAGAGACCCAGTACCTC.

This clonotype was observed at least ten times. The chain couples TRBV6-2 or TRBV6-3 to TRBJ2-7; 8 positions agree with TRBD2. The CDR3 length is 16 residues. J gave up 0 bases and V 6 bases, and 10 bases lay outside the gene matches. CDR1 is MNHEY and CDR2 is SVGEGT in the germline V gene. CDR3 bases: TGTGCCAGCAGCTCCACGGGAAGCGGGAGCTCCTACGAGCAGTACTTC. It specifies CASSSTGSGSSYEQYF.

This clonotype has ten or more counts. The chain is built from TRBV20-1 and TRBJ2-1, with D unclear. This CDR3 contains 14 residues. V was clipped by 3 bases and J by 2 bases, with 11 bases between them. Germline lookup yields CDR1 DFQATT and CDR2 SNEGSKA (reference sequence). The CDR3 bases are TGCAGTGCTAGTCCCTTTGGCCCCTACAATGAGCAGTTCTTC. Its protein is CSASPFGPYNEQFF.

This clonotype was detected ten times or more. The J gene is TRBJ2-1, the V gene TRBV3-1, with D uncertain. V lost 3 bases, J lost 0 bases, and 9 bases lay in between. The germline V gene has CDR1 LGHDT and CDR2 YNNKEL (reference sequence). CDR3 length: 15 amino acids. The CDR3 DNA reads TGTGCCAGCAGCCAGGCTCCCTACTCCTACAATGAGCAGTTCTTC. It is translated as CASSQAPYSYNEQFF.

This chain joins TRBV10-2 and TRBJ1-5; perhaps TRBD1 as D (5 bases). Germline values: CDR1 WSHSY, CDR2 SAAADI. The CDR3 contains 15 residues. Trimming stripped 0 bases from V and 6 bases from J, with 12 bases between. CDR3 nucleotide sequence: TGCGCCAGCAGTGAGTCGTGGGGGGAAGGTCAGCCCCAGCATTTT. It is translated as CASSESWGEGQPQHF.

This sequence joins TRBV24-1 and TRBJ2-1; weak D call: TRBD2 (5 bases). Trimming pared 3 bases from V and 0 bases from J, leaving 14 bases between. Looked up from germline, CDR1 is KGHDR and CDR2 is SFDVKD. The CDR3 runs 17 residues. This CDR3 is CATSDNVVTSSYNEQFF. The CDR3 DNA reads TGTGCCACCAGTGATAACGTGGTTACTAGCTCCTACAATGAGCAGTTCTTC.

The table lists this clonotype with many counts. This chain joins TRBV6-1 and TRBJ1-5; D may be TRBD1 (5 bases). Germline V gene sequence: CDR1 MNHNS, CDR2 SASEGT. The CDR3 is made up of 16 amino acids. V was clipped by 6 bases and J by 4 bases, with 19 bases between them. CDR3 region: CASSDGLPRGNQPQHF. The CDR3 nucleotides are TGTGCCAGCAGCGATGGACTCCCGAGGGGTAATCAGCCCCAGCATTTT.

A note on this clonotype: A read error is possible here, since a much larger clone lies one base away. The gene calls are TRBV25-1 and TRBJ2-5, with TRBD2 matching 14 bases. This CDR3 spans 19 amino acids. Germline values: CDR1 MGHDK, CDR2 SYGVNS. The CDR3 nucleotides read TGTGCCAGCAGTGCCCCCGGGACTAGCGGGAGTGGTTATGCGGAGACCCGGTACTTC. Its protein is CASSAPGTSGSGYAETRYF.

This clonotype was picked up many times. The chain has TRBV6-1 and TRBJ1-2; D may be TRBD1 (5 bases). The CDR3 runs to 13 residues. Germline lookup yields CDR1 MNHNS and CDR2 SASEGT. The germline V and J ends were trimmed by 6 bases and 4 bases, with 12 bases remaining between them. The CDR3 spells CASSLGRSYGYTF. The CDR3 DNA sequence: TGTGCCAGCAGCTTGGGACGGAGCTATGGCTACACCTTC.

This clonotype came up a few times. The rearrangement uses TRBV18 and TRBJ2-5, with 11 bases that match TRBD2. Germline lookup yields CDR1 KGHSH and CDR2 LQKENI. This CDR3 comprises 16 residues. V dropped 1 base and J dropped 2; count of bases not matched to a gene: 3. The CDR3 DNA follows: TGTGCCAGCTCACCACGACTAGCGGGGAATCAAGAGACCCAGTACTTC. It specifies CASSPRLAGNQETQYF. The whole variable domain, remainder taken from reference TRBV18 and TRBJ2-5, is NAGVMQNPRHLVRRRGQEARLRCSPMKGHSHVYWYRQLPEEGLKFMVYLQKENIIDESGMPKERFSAEFPKEGPSILRIQQVVRGDSAAYFCASSPRLAGNQETQYFGPGTRLLVL.

The chain combines TRBV20-1 with TRBJ2-1, with D perhaps TRBD1 or TRBD2 (5 bases each). This CDR3 spans 13 amino acids. V dropped 5 bases and J dropped 6 bases, with 14 bases sitting between them. CDR1 is DFQATT and CDR2 is SNEGSKA in the germline V gene (reference sequence). CDR3 DNA: TGCAGTGCTGGCCGGGACGTCCCCAATGAGCAGTTCTTC. As protein: CSAGRDVPNEQFF.

This clonotype was seen ten or more times. The chain combines TRBV2 with TRBJ2-3; 7 positions agree with TRBD1. The CDR3 has 13 residues. CDR1 is SNHLY, CDR2 FYNNEI, per germline. For the CDR3, the DNA is TGTGCGCCGGGACAGAATGGGGCAGATACGCAGTATTTT. This sequence encodes CAPGQNGADTQYF.

On this clonotype itself: It may be a read error: a sequence one base away is much more abundant. The chain is built from TRBV28 and TRBJ2-7, with 7 bases matching TRBD1. V lost 7 bases to trimming and J lost 2 bases; unmatched junction nucleotides: 8. The CDR3 extends over 14 amino acids. Germline V gives CDR1 MDHEN, CDR2 SYDVKM. CDR3: CASTRGGPPYEQYF. The CDR3, as DNA: TGTGCCAGCACCCGAGGGGGCCCTCCCTACGAGCAGTACTTC.

This clonotype was seen more than once but under ten times. V usage is TRBV4-3 and J usage is TRBJ2-3; the match to TRBD1 covers 11 bases. The junction had 5 bases not matched to a gene; V was cut back by 2 bases and J by 4 bases. CDR1 and CDR2 (germline): LGHNA, YSLEER. This CDR3 spans 16 amino acids. CDR3 nucleotides: TGCGCCAGCAGCCAAAATACGGGACAGGGGGCAGATACGCAGTATTTT. Its protein is CASSQNTGQGADTQYF.

This clonotype was observed a few times. CDR3 nucleotides: TGTGCCAGCAGAATGACTAGCGGGAGGAATGAGCAGTTCTTC. Translation: CASRMTSGRNEQFF. This chain uses TRBV6-1 with TRBJ2-1, with TRBD2 matching over 13 bases. Per the germline V gene, CDR1 is MNHNS and CDR2 is SASEGT. This CDR3 is built from 14 residues. The ends lost 6 bases at V and 7 bases at J; junction bases unmatched: 3.

A few counts support this clonotype. The V gene is TRBV27, the J gene TRBJ2-1; 14 bases fit TRBD2. Germline trimming cut 5 bases from V and 16 bases from J; bases unmatched to any gene: 4. Germline V CDR1 and CDR2: MNHEY, SMNVEV (reference sequence). This CDR3 spans 12 amino acids. CDR3 loop: CASSPGLAGVFF. The CDR3 DNA reads TGTGCCAGCAGTCCGGGACTAGCGGGGGTTTTCTTC.